This TCR beta chain was recovered during a study of cytomegalovirus exposure and HLA in healthy donors. Study-level results: Analyzed later, association rates of TCRs varied across HLA loci, with DRB1 most and HLA-C fewest. Usually a TCR sequence was rare, but some public TCRs were found in many donors. About 87% or about 30% of the time was how often most TCR beta V segments were productive, according to an earlier analysis. It was reportedly the case that the classifier diagnosed cytomegalovirus status with high specificity and sensitivity.

The CDR3 covers 16 residues. Germline V lookup: CDR1 MGHRA, CDR2 YSYEKL. Trimming shortened V by 3 bases and J by 5 bases, and 19 bases separated the two germline ends. This clone appeared a few times. Its matching antigen is unknown. The sample carries other DNA sequences with the same CDR3. The PCR used 60 Vbeta and 13 Jbeta primers. Sequencing used immunoSEQ multiplex PCR; TCRdb keeps in-frame clones, though not all of them. The repertoire holds 180,000 or so clones, 9.5% seen once, with approximately 1.5% in the top ten. Sequencing was done on a sample of PBMCs. The chain employs TRBV4-1 and TRBJ1-1, with D unresolved. This receptor was obtained from a woman in her 30s in good health and CMV-seropositive. The CDR3 region is CASSHFPRERYTEAFF. CDR3 nucleotides: TGCGCCAGCAGCCACTTCCCGAGGGAGCGATATACTGAAGCTTTCTTT.